Listed here are 30 T cell receptor beta chains from one sample, sequenced in a study of OX40 agonist ivuxolimab in advanced cancers. Assay used: immunoSEQ multiplex PCR; TCRdb lists only in-frame clones, some missing. Of around 30,000 clones in the sample, more than 65% are singletons; the top ten hold around 10%. Sequenced here: CD4+ or CD8+ T cells sorted from blood, sampled in a trial of the OX40 agonist ivuxolimab. These TCRs come from an adult with an advanced solid tumor such as melanoma, head and neck, liver or kidney cancer.

The rearrangement uses TRBV11-3 and TRBJ1-5; 12 bases are a match to TRBD1. Germline CDR1 and CDR2: SGHNT and YENEEA. This CDR3 spans 15 amino acids. V was pared by 6 bases and J by 5 bases, with 5 bases of the junction left unmatched. The CDR3 loop reads CASSLGQGAYQPQHF. The CDR3 nucleotides are TGTGCCAGCAGTTTGGGACAGGGGGCATATCAGCCCCAGCATTTT.

CDR3 DNA: TGTGCCTGGAGTGCCTCGGGACAGGGAAGAGTAGTCTATGGCTACACCTTC. Residues: CAWSASGQGRVVYGYTF. This sequence joins TRBV30 and TRBJ1-2, with 9 bases fitting TRBD1. Losses at the gene ends were 1 base for V and 4 bases for J; bases not matched to a gene: 13. Per germline, CDR1 GTSNPN and CDR2 SVGIG (reference sequence). The CDR3 loop spans 17 amino acids.

V and J are TRBV27 and TRBJ1-6; 7 nucleotides match TRBD1. The V segment lost 5 bases and the J segment 9 bases; nucleotides outside the gene matches: 4. The CDR3 runs to 13 residues. Germline CDR1 MNHEY, CDR2 SMNVEV (reference sequence). The CDR3 bases are TGTGCCAGCAGTACCGGGACAGTTTCACCCCTCCACTTT. Residues: CASSTGTVSPLHF.

CDR3 sequence (DNA): TGTGCCAGCAGCATACTAGCGGGGGGCTCAAATGAGCAGTTCTTC. Translation gives CASSILAGGSNEQFF. The chain joins TRBV7-3 to TRBJ2-1; 12 bases line up with TRBD2. Looked up from germline, CDR1 is SGHTA and CDR2 is FQGTGA. V lost 5 bases and J lost 7; bases outside the gene matches: 6. This CDR3 has 15 residues. The whole variable domain, filled in from reference TRBV7-3 and TRBJ2-1, reads GAGVSQTPSNKVTEKGKYVELRCDPISGHTALYWYRQSLGQGPEFLIYFQGTGAADDSGLPNDRFFAVRPEGSVSTLKIQRTERGDSAVYLCASSILAGGSNEQFFGPGTRLTVL.

The genes are TRBV6-6 and TRBJ2-1; 11 bases map to TRBD1. Germline lookup yields CDR1 MNHNY and CDR2 SVGAGI (reference sequence). The CDR3 has 14 residues. V trimming: 4 bases; J trimming: 6 bases; junction bases outside the gene matches: 2. CDR3 amino acids: CASSSGTGGNEQFF. Written as DNA, the CDR3 is TGTGCCAGCAGTTCCGGGACAGGGGGCAATGAGCAGTTCTTC.

The rearrangement links TRBV29-1 to TRBJ2-3; perhaps TRBD1 as D (7 bases). The CDR3 runs 13 residues. V was cut by 6 bases and J by 3 bases, with 13 bases left in between. Per germline, CDR1 SQVTM and CDR2 ANQGSEA. CDR3 region: CSVVRGDTDTQYF. The DNA of the CDR3 is TGCAGCGTCGTCAGGGGGGATACAGATACGCAGTATTTT.

The sample holds a few counts of this clone. At one boundary the junction diverges from the germline segment, which might be a read error. Written as DNA, the CDR3 is TGTGCCAGCTGCTTAACGTCCCTCGCAACTAATGAAAAACTGTTTTTT. It codes for CASCLTSLATNEKLFF. V usage is TRBV5-5 and J usage is TRBJ1-4; D unclear. Per germline, CDR1 SGHKS and CDR2 YYEKEE (reference sequence). The CDR3 consists of 16 residues.

The rearrangement joins TRBV27 to TRBJ2-5; 9 bases fit TRBD2. CDR1 and CDR2 from the germline V gene are MNHEY and SMNVEV (reference sequence). The CDR3 extends over 17 amino acids. J lost 3 bases, V lost 1 base, and 9 bases had no gene match. The CDR3 DNA is TGTGCCAGCAGTTTATTGGGCGGGGGGGCCTTTGAAGAGACCCAGTACTTC. This gives the protein CASSLLGGGAFEETQYF.

The rearrangement links TRBV4-3 to TRBJ2-7; possibly TRBD1 for D (6 bases). In germline, CDR1 is LGHNA, CDR2 YSLEER. With 0 bases removed from V and 3 bases from J, the gap between germline ends came to 12 bases. The CDR3 runs 15 residues. CDR3 bases: TGCGCCAGCAGCCAAGACAGGGGTCCCGTCTACGAGCAGTACTTC. Amino acids: CASSQDRGPVYEQYF.

By share of the sample, this clone is medium-sized. The rearrangement joins TRBV19 to TRBJ1-5; D possibly corresponds to TRBD1 (5 bases). Germline V gene sequence: CDR1 LNHDA, CDR2 SQIVND (reference sequence). V lost 11 bases and J 2 bases, leaving 10 bases between the germline ends. The CDR3 is 12 amino acids. The CDR3 is CALGGGNQPQHF. The CDR3 bases are TGTGCCCTGGGGGGAGGCAATCAGCCCCAGCATTTT.

V usage is TRBV30 and J usage is TRBJ1-5; D uncertain. V was trimmed by 1 base and J by 0 bases, leaving 10 bases between them. This CDR3 has 15 amino acids. Germline values: CDR1 GTSNPN, CDR2 SVGIG (reference sequence). The CDR3 DNA follows: TGTGCCTGGAGTGAGGCAGCCTTTAGCAATCAGCCCCAGCATTTT. It specifies CAWSEAAFSNQPQHF.

The chain uses TRBV18 and TRBJ1-3, with a weak D call TRBD1 (6 bases). This CDR3 spans 16 amino acids. Trimming stripped 2 bases from V and 1 base from J, with 12 bases between. Germline lookup yields CDR1 KGHSH and CDR2 LQKENI. CDR3 DNA sequence: TGTGCCAGCTCACCAGAACAGGGAGCGTCTGGAAACACCATATATTTT. Translating it yields CASSPEQGASGNTIYF. Full variable domain (missing parts from reference TRBV18 and TRBJ1-3): NAGVMQNPRHLVRRRGQEARLRCSPMKGHSHVYWYRQLPEEGLKFMVYLQKENIIDESGMPKERFSAEFPKEGPSILRIQQVVRGDSAAYFCASSPEQGASGNTIYFGEGSWLTVV.

This chain joins TRBV9 and TRBJ1-1; D is perhaps TRBD1 (6 bases). Trimming took 0 bases from V and 2 from J, leaving 11 bases between them. Germline V gene lookup returns CDR1 SGDLS and CDR2 YYNGEE. The CDR3 length is 15 residues. The CDR3 bases are TGTGCCAGCAGCGTAGAAGGGGACACCAACACTGAAGCTTTCTTT. Its translation is CASSVEGDTNTEAFF.

This clone was counted only a few times. The chain couples TRBV6-5 to TRBJ2-2; 9 positions match TRBD1. CDR3 length equals 14 residues. Germline values: CDR1 MNHEY, CDR2 SVGAGI. Losses at the gene ends were 7 bases for V and 5 bases for J; bases not matched to a gene: 5. CDR3 in amino acids: CASNQQGATGELFF. The CDR3 nucleotides are TGTGCCAGCAACCAACAGGGGGCGACCGGGGAGCTGTTTTTT.

This rearrangement joins TRBV15 to TRBJ2-5; 7 positions agree with TRBD2. The V gene end was trimmed by 3 bases and the J gene end by 2 bases; junction bases not matched to a gene: 3. This CDR3 has 14 residues. Per the germline V gene, CDR1 is LNHNV and CDR2 is YYDKDF (reference sequence). The CDR3 nucleotides are TGTGCCACCAGCAGGGGGGGGGTTCAAGAGACCCAGTACTTC. Translation: CATSRGGVQETQYF.

The V call is TRBV21-1, the J call TRBJ2-5; the table assigns TRBD2, which was not confirmed against the DNA. TRBV21-1 is a documented pseudogene. CDR3 length: 14 amino acids. The CDR3 spells CASSKGVGEETQYF. The CDR3 nucleotides read TGTGCCAGCAGCAAAGGGGTCGGAGAAGAGACCCAGTACTTC.

This sequence joins TRBV2 and TRBJ2-3; D is undetermined. The CDR3 has 13 amino acids. CDR1 SNHLY and CDR2 FYNNEI come from the germline V gene. Between the trimmed V and J ends, which lost 3 bases and 1 base, there was a span of 5 bases. In DNA, the CDR3 is TGTGCCAGCAGTGACGGAGGCACAGATACGCAGTATTTT. Its protein product is CASSDGGTDTQYF.

CDR3 residues: CASSPGQASYEQYF. The DNA of the CDR3 is TGCGCCAGTTCTCCGGGACAGGCCAGCTACGAGCAGTACTTC. This chain connects TRBV10-2 to TRBJ2-7; TRBD1 agrees at 8 bases. The germline V gene encodes CDR1 WSHSY and CDR2 SAAADI. V gave up 9 bases and J gave up 3 bases; unmatched junction bases: 10. The CDR3 extends over 14 amino acids.

This chain joins TRBV27 and TRBJ2-1; no firm D call. The CDR3 runs to 13 residues. Trimming stripped 5 bases from V and 2 bases from J, with 7 bases between. Germline V gene lookup returns CDR1 MNHEY and CDR2 SMNVEV (reference sequence). CDR3: CASSIRPYNEQFF. The DNA for the CDR3 is TGTGCCAGCAGTATTCGTCCCTACAATGAGCAGTTCTTC.

The chain is built from TRBV5-6 and TRBJ2-7; D gene uncertain. Germline CDR1 is SGHDT and CDR2 is YYEEEE. Trimming pared 2 bases from V and 2 bases from J, leaving 5 bases between. The CDR3 is 12 amino acids. In DNA form, the CDR3 reads TGTGCCAGCAGCTTCTTTGCCTACGAGCAGTACTTC. It is translated as CASSFFAYEQYF.

This sequence joins TRBV19 and TRBJ2-7; D ambiguous. This CDR3 region has 15 residues. Trimming stripped 5 bases from V and 4 bases from J, with 18 bases between. CDR1 and CDR2 (germline): LNHDA, SQIVND (reference sequence). CDR3 bases: TGTGCCAGTAGTCCGCGAGACGGGCGTGCATACGAGCAGTACTTC. Protein sequence: CASSPRDGRAYEQYF.

The rearrangement joins TRBV2 to TRBJ2-5; 7 nucleotides line up with TRBD1. Germline assignment: CDR1 SNHLY and CDR2 FYNNEI. The length of the CDR3 is 13 residues. V shed 4 bases, J shed 14 bases, and the junction held 13 bases outside the gene matches. The CDR3 DNA is TGTGCCAGCAGTGCTTCCTTCTACAGGGGTGAATACTTC. The encoded protein is CASSASFYRGEYF.

This chain joins TRBV4-3 and TRBJ2-1, with D perhaps matching TRBD2 (5 bases). V lost 1 base to trimming and J lost 3 bases, with 13 bases between them. The germline V gene encodes CDR1 LGHNA and CDR2 YSLEER. This CDR3 contains 16 residues. The DNA of the CDR3 is TGCGCCAGCAGCCAAGCGGAGGCTAGGGACTACAATGAGCAGTTCTTC. Protein sequence: CASSQAEARDYNEQFF.

The J gene is TRBJ1-5, the V gene TRBV11-2, with 7 bases aligning to TRBD1. This CDR3 has 17 amino acids. Germline CDR1 reads SGHAT; CDR2 reads FQNNGV. With V trimmed by 4 bases and J by 1 base, 10 bases remained unmatched. The CDR3 DNA reads as TGTGCCAGCAGCTCTAATACAGGGGCCCAAAGCAATCAGCCCCAGCATTTT. Amino acid sequence: CASSSNTGAQSNQPQHF.

The V call is TRBV7-2, the J call TRBJ2-1, with D possibly called TRBD1 or TRBD2 (5 bases each). The CDR3 extends over 16 amino acids. V was pared by 1 base and J by 2 bases, with 12 bases between. The germline gives CDR1 SGHTA, CDR2 FQGNSA. CDR3 in DNA: TGTGCCAGCAGCTTAGGGGGGAGCCTCACCTACAATGAGCAGTTCTTC. Its protein is CASSLGGSLTYNEQFF.

The chain employs TRBV9 and TRBJ2-7, with no clear D. The length of the CDR3 is 12 residues. V was clipped by 4 bases and J by 5 bases, with 10 bases between them. CDR1 and CDR2 (germline): SGDLS, YYNGEE. In DNA, the CDR3 is TGTGCCAGCAGCCCCAATCAAAACGAGCAGTACTTC. This codes for CASSPNQNEQYF.

The rearrangement links TRBV18 to TRBJ2-2; TRBD2 matches at 10 bases. Trimming cost V 2 bases and J 1 base; bases outside gene matches: 10. The CDR3 totals 19 residues. Germline V lookup: CDR1 KGHSH, CDR2 LQKENI. The CDR3 reads CASSPMLASGGLNTGELFF. The CDR3 DNA is TGTGCCAGCTCACCAATGTTGGCTAGCGGGGGCTTGAACACCGGGGAGCTGTTTTTT.

CDR3: CASGGGEAYEQYF. The CDR3 DNA sequence: TGTGCCAGCGGGGGCGGTGAAGCCTACGAGCAGTACTTC. The chain is built from TRBV7-9 and TRBJ2-7; D possibly corresponds to TRBD1 (6 bases). Trimming left V 8 bases short and J 2 bases short, with 13 bases between. The CDR3 runs to 13 residues. Germline V gives CDR1 SEHNR, CDR2 FQNEAQ (reference sequence).

The V gene is TRBV7-9, the J gene TRBJ2-7; possibly TRBD2 for D (5 bases). V gave up 7 bases and J gave up 6 bases, with 13 bases separating them. Per germline, CDR1 SEHNR and CDR2 FQNEAQ (reference sequence). The CDR3 consists of 12 residues. CDR3 DNA: TGTGCCAGCACCCATGCGGGCAGCGAGCAGTACTTC. It is translated as CASTHAGSEQYF. Based on the CDR3 plus reference TRBV7-9 and TRBJ2-7, the full variable domain is DTGVSQNPRHKITKRGQNVTFRCDPISEHNRLYWYRQTLGQGPEFLTYFQNEAQLEKSRLLSDRFSAERPKGSFSTLEIQRTEQGDSAMYLCASTHAGSEQYFGPGTRLTVT.

The chain combines TRBV4-3 with TRBJ1-2; no clear D. Looked up from germline, CDR1 is LGHNA and CDR2 is YSLEER. Trimming removed 4 bases from V and 0 bases from J, with 15 bases in between. The CDR3 contains 16 residues. CDR3 nucleotide sequence: TGCGCCAGCAGCCCTGGGGTGGGGAGAGCTAACTATGGCTACACCTTC. Encoded protein: CASSPGVGRANYGYTF.